This is a list of T cell receptor beta chains from one sample in a study of CXCR3-negative and CXCR3-positive naive CD8 T cells. TCRdb reanalyzed the 5' RACE reads and collapses them to one entry per CDR3 protein, without DNA. Seen in this sample are nearly 110,000 distinct CDR3 sequences; the ten most common clones hold approximately 0.38%. The sequenced sample was naive CXCR3+ CD8+ T cells from blood. These receptors originate from a human donor in good health. Some clones in this sample may be carry-over from other donors' samples. Both conserved end residues are part of each CDR3.

>TRBJ1-1|TRBV12-5
CASGLSGAEAFF
>TRBJ1-1|TRBV29-1
CRSDRGDTEAFF
>TRBJ1-2|TRBV5-1
CASSSRGGYTF
>TRBJ2-3|TRBV7-2
CASSRYRSYTDTQYF
>TRBJ2-1|TRBV12-3/TRBV12-4
CASSTSGTYNEQFF
>TRBJ2-1|TRBV12-3/TRBV12-4
CASSLGQGLHEQFF
>TRBJ1-6|TRBV28
CASSFGQEDSPLHF
>TRBJ2-7|TRBV5-5
CASSFGTERYEQYF
>TRBJ2-7|TRBV5-6
CASIPFWGPYEQYF
>TRBJ1-1|TRBV19
CASKTLGAGGTEAFF